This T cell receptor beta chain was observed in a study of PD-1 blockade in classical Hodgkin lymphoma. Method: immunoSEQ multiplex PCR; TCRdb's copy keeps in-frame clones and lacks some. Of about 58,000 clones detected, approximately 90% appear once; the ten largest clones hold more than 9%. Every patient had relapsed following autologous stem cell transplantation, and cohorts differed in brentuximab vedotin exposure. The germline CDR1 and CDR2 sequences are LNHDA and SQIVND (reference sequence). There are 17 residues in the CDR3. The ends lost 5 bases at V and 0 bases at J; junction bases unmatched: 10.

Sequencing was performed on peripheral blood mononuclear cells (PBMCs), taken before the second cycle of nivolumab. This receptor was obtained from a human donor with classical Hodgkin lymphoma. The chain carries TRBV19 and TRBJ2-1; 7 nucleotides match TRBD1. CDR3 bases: TGTGCCAGTAGTGATCCGGGACAGACAATCTCCTACAATGAGCAGTTCTTC. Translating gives CASSDPGQTISYNEQFF.